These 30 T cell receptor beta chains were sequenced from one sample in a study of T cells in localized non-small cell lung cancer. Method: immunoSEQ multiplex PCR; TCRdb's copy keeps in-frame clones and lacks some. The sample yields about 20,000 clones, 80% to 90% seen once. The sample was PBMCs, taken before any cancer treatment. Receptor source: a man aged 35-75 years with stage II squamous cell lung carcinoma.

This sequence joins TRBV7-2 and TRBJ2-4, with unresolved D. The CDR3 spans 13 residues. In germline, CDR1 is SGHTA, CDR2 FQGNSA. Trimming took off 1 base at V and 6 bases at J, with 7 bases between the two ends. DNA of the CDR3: TGTGCCAGCAGCTTAGACAGAACAAACATTCAGTACTTC. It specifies CASSLDRTNIQYF.

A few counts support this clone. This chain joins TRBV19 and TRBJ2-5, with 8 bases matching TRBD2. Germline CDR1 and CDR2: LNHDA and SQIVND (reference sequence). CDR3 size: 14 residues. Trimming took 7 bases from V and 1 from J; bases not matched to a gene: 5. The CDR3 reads CASKERGPQETQYF. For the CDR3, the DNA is TGTGCCAGTAAAGAGCGGGGGCCCCAAGAGACCCAGTACTTC. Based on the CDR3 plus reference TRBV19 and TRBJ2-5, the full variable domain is DGGITQSPKYLFRKEGQNVTLSCEQNLNHDAMYWYRQDPGQGLRLIYYSQIVNDFQKGDIAEGYSVSREKKESFPLTVTSAQKNPTAFYLCASKERGPQETQYFGPGTRLLVL.

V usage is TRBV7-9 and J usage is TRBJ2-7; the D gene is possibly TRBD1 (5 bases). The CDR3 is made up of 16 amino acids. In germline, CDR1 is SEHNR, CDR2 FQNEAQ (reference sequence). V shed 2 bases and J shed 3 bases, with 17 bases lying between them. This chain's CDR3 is CASSLLDTFSFYEQYF. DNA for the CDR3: TGTGCCAGCAGCTTATTGGACACCTTTTCTTTCTACGAGCAGTACTTC.

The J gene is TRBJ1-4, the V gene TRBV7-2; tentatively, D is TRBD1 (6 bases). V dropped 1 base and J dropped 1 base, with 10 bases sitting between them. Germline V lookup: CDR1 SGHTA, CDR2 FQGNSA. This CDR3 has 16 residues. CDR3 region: CASSLGTALTNEKLFF. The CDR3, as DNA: TGTGCCAGCAGCTTAGGGACAGCCCTAACTAATGAAAAACTGTTTTTT.

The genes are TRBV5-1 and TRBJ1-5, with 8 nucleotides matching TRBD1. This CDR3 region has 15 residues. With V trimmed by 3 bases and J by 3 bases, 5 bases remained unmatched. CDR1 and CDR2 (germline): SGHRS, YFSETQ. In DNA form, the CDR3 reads TGCGCCAGCAGCTCAACAGGGGGGACCAATCAGCCCCAGCATTTT. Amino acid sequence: CASSSTGGTNQPQHF.

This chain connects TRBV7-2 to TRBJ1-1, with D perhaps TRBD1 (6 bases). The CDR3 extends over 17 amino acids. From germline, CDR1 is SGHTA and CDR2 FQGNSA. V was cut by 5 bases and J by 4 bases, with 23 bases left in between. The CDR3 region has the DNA TGTGCCAGCAGCCCCCGGGGGGCGGGAACGGGTTTCACTGAAGCTTTCTTT. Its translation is CASSPRGAGTGFTEAFF.

The DNA of the CDR3 is TGTGCCAGCAGTCGGACGGGAGACTACACAGATACGCAGTATTTT. Translated, it gives CASSRTGDYTDTQYF. The chain has TRBV5-5 and TRBJ2-3; a possible D gene is TRBD2 (6 bases). CDR3 length equals 15 residues. Trimming pared 5 bases from V and 2 bases from J, leaving 15 bases between. Germline V gene sequence: CDR1 SGHKS, CDR2 YYEKEE (reference sequence). Full variable domain (rest looked up from reference TRBV5-5 and TRBJ2-3): DAGVTQSPTHLIKTRGQQVTLRCSPISGHKSVSWYQQVLGQGPQFIFQYYEKEERGRGNFPDRFSARQFPNYSSELNVNALLLGDSALYLCASSRTGDYTDTQYFGPGTRLTVL.

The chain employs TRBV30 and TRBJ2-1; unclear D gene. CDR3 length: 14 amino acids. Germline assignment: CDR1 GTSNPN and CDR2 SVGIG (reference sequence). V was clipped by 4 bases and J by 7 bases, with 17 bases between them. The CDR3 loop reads CAWNPDLALNEQFF. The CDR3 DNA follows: TGTGCCTGGAACCCTGACCTGGCCCTTAATGAGCAGTTCTTC.

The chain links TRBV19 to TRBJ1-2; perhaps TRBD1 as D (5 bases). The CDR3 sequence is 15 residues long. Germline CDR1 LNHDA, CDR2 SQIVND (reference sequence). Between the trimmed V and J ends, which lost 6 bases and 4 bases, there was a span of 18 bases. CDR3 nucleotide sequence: TGTGCCAGTAGCCTGGGGGACTTAAGAGGCTATGGCTACACCTTC. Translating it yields CASSLGDLRGYGYTF. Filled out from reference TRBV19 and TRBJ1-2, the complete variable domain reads DGGITQSPKYLFRKEGQNVTLSCEQNLNHDAMYWYRQDPGQGLRLIYYSQIVNDFQKGDIAEGYSVSREKKESFPLTVTSAQKNPTAFYLCASSLGDLRGYGYTFGSGTRLTVV.

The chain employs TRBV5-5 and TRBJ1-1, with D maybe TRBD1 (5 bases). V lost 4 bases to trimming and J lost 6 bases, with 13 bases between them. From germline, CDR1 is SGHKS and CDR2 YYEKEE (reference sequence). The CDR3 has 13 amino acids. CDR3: CASSPQGLSEAFF. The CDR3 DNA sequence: TGTGCCAGCAGCCCCCAGGGTTTGTCTGAAGCTTTCTTT.

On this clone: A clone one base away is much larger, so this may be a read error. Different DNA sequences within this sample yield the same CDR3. CDR3 region: CASSPTSAGEQYF. The CDR3 region has the DNA TGTGCCAGCAGTCCAACTAGCGCGGGTGAGCAGTACTTC. The chain uses TRBV27 and TRBJ2-7, with TRBD2 matching over 7 bases. CDR3 length: 13 amino acids. Germline assignment: CDR1 MNHEY and CDR2 SMNVEV (reference sequence). The V and J ends lost 5 bases and 7 bases, in that order; junction bases with no gene match: 8.

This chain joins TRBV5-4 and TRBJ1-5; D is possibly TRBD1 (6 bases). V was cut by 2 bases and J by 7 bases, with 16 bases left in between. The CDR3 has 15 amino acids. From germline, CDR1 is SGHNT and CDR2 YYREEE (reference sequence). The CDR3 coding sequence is TGTGCCAGCAGCTTTAGTAGTGGGGGCGGCCAGCCCCAGCATTTT. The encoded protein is CASSFSSGGGQPQHF.

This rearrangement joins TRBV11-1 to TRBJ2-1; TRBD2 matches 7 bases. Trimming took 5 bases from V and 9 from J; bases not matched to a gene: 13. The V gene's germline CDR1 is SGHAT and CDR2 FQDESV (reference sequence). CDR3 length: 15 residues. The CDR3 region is CASSLGLAERSEQFF. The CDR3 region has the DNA TGTGCCAGCAGCCTAGGCCTAGCGGAGCGAAGTGAGCAGTTCTTC. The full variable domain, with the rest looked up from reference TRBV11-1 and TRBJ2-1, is EAEVAQSPRYKITEKSQAVAFWCDPISGHATLYWYRQILGQGPELLVQFQDESVVDDSQLPKDRFSAERLKGVDSTLKIQPAELGDSAMYLCASSLGLAERSEQFFGPGTRLTVL.

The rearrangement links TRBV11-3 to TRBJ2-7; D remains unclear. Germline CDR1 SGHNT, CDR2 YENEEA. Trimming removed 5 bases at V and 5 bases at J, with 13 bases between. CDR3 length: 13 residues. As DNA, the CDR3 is TGTGCCAGCAGCCTTGAGGCTGGGCACGAGCAGTACTTC. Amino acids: CASSLEAGHEQYF.

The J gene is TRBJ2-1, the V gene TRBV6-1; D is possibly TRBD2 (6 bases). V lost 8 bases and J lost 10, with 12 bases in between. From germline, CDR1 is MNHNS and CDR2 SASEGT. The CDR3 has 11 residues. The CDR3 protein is CASLTSNEQFF. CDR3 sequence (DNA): TGTGCCAGCCTTACTAGCAACGAGCAGTTCTTC.

CDR3 nucleotides: TGTGCCAGCAGCGAACAGGTACCCCAATACGGCTACACCTTC. Translating it yields CASSEQVPQYGYTF. This chain links TRBV7-9 with TRBJ1-2; maybe TRBD1 (5 bases). Germline V lookup: CDR1 SEHNR, CDR2 FQNEAQ (reference sequence). This CDR3 spans 14 amino acids. Trimming pared 5 bases from V and 8 bases from J, leaving 18 bases between.

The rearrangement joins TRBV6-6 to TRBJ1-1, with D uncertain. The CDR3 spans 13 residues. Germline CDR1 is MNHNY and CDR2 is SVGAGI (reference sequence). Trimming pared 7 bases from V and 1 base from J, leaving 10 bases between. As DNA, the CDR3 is TGTGCCAGCACCCCCCCCGAGAACACTGAAGCTTTCTTT. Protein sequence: CASTPPENTEAFF.

The chain's CDR3 is CASSQKDGRNTEAFF. The CDR3 nucleotides are TGTGCCAGCAGCCAAAAAGATGGAAGGAACACTGAAGCTTTCTTT. This chain connects TRBV5-6 to TRBJ1-1; D is unresolved. CDR1 is SGHDT, CDR2 YYEEEE, per germline. The CDR3 runs 15 residues. Between the trimmed V and J ends, which lost 4 bases and 1 base, there was a span of 14 bases.

The CDR3 DNA follows: TGTGCCAGCAGCTTAGAGGTGGACTATGGCTACACCTTC. It specifies CASSLEVDYGYTF. The genes are TRBV5-5 and TRBJ1-2; unclear D gene. CDR1 is SGHKS, CDR2 YYEKEE, per germline (reference sequence). V was clipped by 2 bases and J by 3 bases, with 8 bases between them. This CDR3 contains 13 residues. Using reference TRBV5-5 and TRBJ1-2 for the parts outside the CDR3, the full variable domain is DAGVTQSPTHLIKTRGQQVTLRCSPISGHKSVSWYQQVLGQGPQFIFQYYEKEERGRGNFPDRFSARQFPNYSSELNVNALLLGDSALYLCASSLEVDYGYTFGSGTRLTVV.

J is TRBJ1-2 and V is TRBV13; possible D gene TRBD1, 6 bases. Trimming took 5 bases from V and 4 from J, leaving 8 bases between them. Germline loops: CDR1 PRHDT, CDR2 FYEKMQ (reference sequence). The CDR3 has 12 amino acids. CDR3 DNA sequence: TGTGCCAGCAGCGACAGGCCCTATGGCTACACCTTC. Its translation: CASSDRPYGYTF.

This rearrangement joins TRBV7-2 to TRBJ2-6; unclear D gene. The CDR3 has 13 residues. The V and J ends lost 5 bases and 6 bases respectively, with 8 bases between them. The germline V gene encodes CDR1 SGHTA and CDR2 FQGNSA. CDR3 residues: CASSTLAANVLTF. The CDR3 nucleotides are TGTGCCAGCAGCACCTTGGCGGCCAACGTCCTGACTTTC.

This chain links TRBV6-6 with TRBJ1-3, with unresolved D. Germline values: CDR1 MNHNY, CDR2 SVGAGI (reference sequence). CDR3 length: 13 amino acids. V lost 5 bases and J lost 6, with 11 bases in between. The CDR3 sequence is CASSVQMTNTIYF. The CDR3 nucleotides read TGTGCCAGCAGTGTCCAGATGACAAACACCATATATTTT.

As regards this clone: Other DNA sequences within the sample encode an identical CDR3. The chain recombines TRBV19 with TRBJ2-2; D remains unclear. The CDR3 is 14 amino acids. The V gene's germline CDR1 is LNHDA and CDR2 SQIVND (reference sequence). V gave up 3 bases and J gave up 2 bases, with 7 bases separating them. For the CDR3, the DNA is TGTGCCAGTAGTATTTCGAGAAACACCGGGGAGCTGTTTTTT. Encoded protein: CASSISRNTGELFF.

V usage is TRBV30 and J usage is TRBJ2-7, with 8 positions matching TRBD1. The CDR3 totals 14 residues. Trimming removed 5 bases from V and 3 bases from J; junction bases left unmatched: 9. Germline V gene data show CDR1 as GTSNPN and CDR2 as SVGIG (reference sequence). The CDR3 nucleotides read TGTGCCTGGTCCCGGGGGACAGGTATCTACGAGCAGTACTTC. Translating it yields CAWSRGTGIYEQYF. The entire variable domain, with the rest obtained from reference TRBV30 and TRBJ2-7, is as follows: SQTIHQWPATLVQPVGSPLSLECTVEGTSNPNLYWYRQAAGRGLQLLFYSVGIGQISSEVPQNLSASRPQDRQFILSSKKLLLSDSGFYLCAWSRGTGIYEQYFGPGTRLTVT.

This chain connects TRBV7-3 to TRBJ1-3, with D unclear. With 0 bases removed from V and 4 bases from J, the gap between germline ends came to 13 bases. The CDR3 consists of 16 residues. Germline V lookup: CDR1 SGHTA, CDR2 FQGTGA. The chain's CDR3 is CASSLTPGSSGNTIYF. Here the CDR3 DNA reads TGTGCCAGCAGCTTAACGCCTGGATCGTCAGGAAACACCATATATTTT.

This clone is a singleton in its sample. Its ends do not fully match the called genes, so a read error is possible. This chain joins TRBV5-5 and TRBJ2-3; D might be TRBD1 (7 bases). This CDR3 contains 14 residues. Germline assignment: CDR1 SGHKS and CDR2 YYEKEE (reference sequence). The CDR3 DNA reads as TGTGCCAGCAGTTTGGAGGGACAGACAGATACGCAGTATTTT. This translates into CASSLEGQTDTQYF.

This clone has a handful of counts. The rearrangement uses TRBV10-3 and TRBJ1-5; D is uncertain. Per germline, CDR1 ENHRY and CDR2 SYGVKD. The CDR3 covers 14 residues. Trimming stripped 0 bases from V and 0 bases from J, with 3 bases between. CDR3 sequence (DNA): TGTGCCATCAGTGAGTCTGCTAGCAATCAGCCCCAGCATTTT. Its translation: CAISESASNQPQHF.

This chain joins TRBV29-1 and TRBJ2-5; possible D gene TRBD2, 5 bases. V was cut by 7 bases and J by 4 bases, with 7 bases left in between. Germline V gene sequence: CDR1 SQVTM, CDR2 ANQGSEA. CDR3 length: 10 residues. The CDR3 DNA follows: TGCAGCGGGGAGCGAGAGACCCAGTACTTC. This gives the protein CSGERETQYF.

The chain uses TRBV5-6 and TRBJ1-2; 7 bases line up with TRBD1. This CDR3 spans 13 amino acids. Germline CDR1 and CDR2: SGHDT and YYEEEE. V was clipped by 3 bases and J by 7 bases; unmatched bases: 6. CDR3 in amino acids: CASSWRQGGGYTF. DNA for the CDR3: TGTGCCAGCAGCTGGCGACAGGGTGGTGGCTACACCTTC.

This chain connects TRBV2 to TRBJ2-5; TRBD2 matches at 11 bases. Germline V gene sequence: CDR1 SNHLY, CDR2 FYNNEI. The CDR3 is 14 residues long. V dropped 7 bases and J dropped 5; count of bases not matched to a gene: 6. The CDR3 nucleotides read TGTGCCAGCATTAGCGGGAGGGCCGGGGAGACCCAGTACTTC. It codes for CASISGRAGETQYF. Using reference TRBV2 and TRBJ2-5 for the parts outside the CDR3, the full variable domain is EPEVTQTPSHQVTQMGQEVILRCVPISNHLYFYWYRQILGQKVEFLVSFYNNEISEKSEIFDDQFSVERPDGSNFTLKIRSTKLEDSAMYFCASISGRAGETQYFGPGTRLLVL.